Below, 10 T cell receptor beta chains from the same sample are listed, as sequenced in a study of T cell clonotyping in hematopoietic cell transplantation (dated by TCRdb to the early 2020s). Library preparation used the immunoSEQ multiplex PCR assay. TCRdb took this table from immuneACCESS and kept in-frame rearrangements with V and J called. Such tables lack part of the clones; where checked against another copy, unresolved V genes explain under half of the gap, and the rest is unexplained. This sample comprises about 16,000 clones, approximately 93% of them detected only once. 1.8% of the sample belongs to the ten largest clones. What the time point label conveys for this sample: recipient sample about 28 days before transplant, after cytoreduction. Specimen: peripheral blood mononuclear cells, collected before stem cell transplant. The receptors shown here come from a man aged 18 to 30 with biphenotypic leukemia. Some clones in this sample may be carry-over from other donors' samples.

The chain couples TRBV29-1 to TRBJ2-3; 7 bases line up with TRBD1. Trimming removed 1 base from V and 3 bases from J; junction bases left unmatched: 4. The germline V gene encodes CDR1 SQVTM and CDR2 ANQGSEA. The length of the CDR3 is 14 residues. In DNA, the CDR3 is TGCAGCGTTGAAGTGGGCAGGGGGACAGATACGCAGTATTTT. This sequence encodes CSVEVGRGTDTQYF.

On this clone itself: An end of the junction does not agree with germline; a read error may underlie this. The chain uses TRBV20-1 and TRBJ1-2, with 7 bases fitting TRBD1. The germline gives CDR1 DFQATT, CDR2 SNEGSKA (reference sequence). CDR3 length: 10 residues. In DNA form, the CDR3 reads TGCAGTGCTAGCCGGGACAGTAGGGAGTTC. It encodes CSASRDSREF.

This rearrangement joins TRBV6-5 to TRBJ1-1, with 8 bases that match TRBD1. This CDR3 is built from 13 residues. The germline gives CDR1 MNHEY, CDR2 SVGAGI. Unmatched junction bases numbered 8, after V lost 8 bases and J lost 6 bases. CDR3 sequence: CASYRGEYAEAFF. Here the CDR3 DNA reads TGTGCCAGCTACAGGGGGGAGTATGCTGAAGCTTTCTTT.

The V gene is TRBV11-3, the J gene TRBJ1-2; no firm D call. The CDR3 totals 16 residues. Looked up from germline, CDR1 is SGHNT and CDR2 is YENEEA. Trimming shortened V by 4 bases and J by 4 bases, and 19 bases separated the two germline ends. Here the CDR3 reads CASSSLSQTDFYGYTF. CDR3 DNA sequence: TGTGCCAGCAGCTCCCTATCTCAGACGGACTTCTATGGCTACACCTTC.

The chain links TRBV25-1 to TRBJ1-5; 8 bases line up with TRBD1. The CDR3 is 15 amino acids. CDR1 and CDR2 (germline): MGHDK, SYGVNS. With V trimmed by 2 bases and J by 2 bases, 2 bases remained unmatched. CDR3: CASSEQGAGNQPQHF. In DNA, the CDR3 is TGTGCCAGCAGTGAACAGGGGGCAGGCAATCAGCCCCAGCATTTT. Supplemented by reference TRBV25-1 and TRBJ1-5, the full variable domain reads EADIYQTPRYLVIGTGKKITLECSQTMGHDKMYWYQQDPGMELHLIHYSYGVNSTEKGDLSSESTVSRIRTEHFPLTLESARPSHTSQYLCASSEQGAGNQPQHFGDGTRLSIL.

In its sample, this clone was seen once. The chain links TRBV28 to TRBJ1-2; D uncertain. Trimming removed 4 bases at V and 6 bases at J, with 18 bases between. In germline, CDR1 is MDHEN, CDR2 SYDVKM. The CDR3 extends over 15 amino acids. The CDR3 region is CASSYMDGWGDGYTF. DNA of the CDR3: TGTGCCAGCAGTTATATGGACGGTTGGGGAGATGGCTACACCTTC.

V and J are TRBV28 and TRBJ1-4; D is perhaps TRBD1 (6 bases). CDR1 is MDHEN and CDR2 is SYDVKM in the germline V gene. V lost 5 bases and J lost 6, with 19 bases in between. The length of the CDR3 is 16 residues. The CDR3, as DNA: TGTGCCAGCAGTCCCCACTTCCAGACAGGAGATGAAAAACTGTTTTTT. It translates to CASSPHFQTGDEKLFF.

The chain recombines TRBV20-1 with TRBJ2-5; D might be TRBD2 (6 bases). The CDR3 is 11 residues long. Trimming removed 3 bases from V and 8 bases from J, with 10 bases in between. CDR1 is DFQATT, CDR2 SNEGSKA, per germline (reference sequence). CDR3 nucleotide sequence: TGCAGTGCTAGTGGGCGGGGAACCCAGTACTTC. It codes for CSASGRGTQYF.

V is TRBV29-1 and J is TRBJ1-5; D unresolved. The CDR3 is 14 residues long. CDR1 is SQVTM, CDR2 ANQGSEA, per germline. Trimming stripped 4 bases from V and 0 bases from J, with 10 bases between. In DNA form, the CDR3 reads TGCAGCGTTGTAAGGGAAAATAGCAATCAGCCCCAGCATTTT. It specifies CSVVRENSNQPQHF.

The chain uses TRBV6-6 and TRBJ1-1; 9 nucleotides align to TRBD1. The CDR3 is made up of 14 amino acids. Germline lookup yields CDR1 MNHNY and CDR2 SVGAGI (reference sequence). J lost 12 bases, V lost 3 bases, and 11 bases had no gene match. The CDR3 DNA reads as TGTGCCAGCAGTTATTACGGGACAGGGAGGATGCCTTTCTTT. The encoded protein is CASSYYGTGRMPFF.